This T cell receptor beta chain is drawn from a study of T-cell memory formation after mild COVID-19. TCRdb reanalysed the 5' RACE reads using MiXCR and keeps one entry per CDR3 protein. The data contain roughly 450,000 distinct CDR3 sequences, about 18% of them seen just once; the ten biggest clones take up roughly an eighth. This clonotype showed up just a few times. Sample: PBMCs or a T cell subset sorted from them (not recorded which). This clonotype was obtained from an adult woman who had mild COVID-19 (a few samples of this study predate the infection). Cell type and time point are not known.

CDR3 in amino acids: CAISGEARYEQYF. Here the CDR3 DNA reads TGTGCCATCAGTGGGGAGGCCCGATACGAGCAGTACTTC. The chain combines TRBV10-3 with TRBJ2-7; TRBD2 might be the D (6 bases). From germline, CDR1 is ENHRY and CDR2 SYGVKD. V shed 4 bases and J shed 4 bases, with 11 bases lying between them. The length of the CDR3 is 13 residues.